A single sample gave rise to the 28 T cell receptor beta chains below, sequenced in a study of prognosis after radiotherapy for stage I lung cancer. Genomic DNA served as the source from which two-round multiplex PCR generated TCR beta CDR3 amplicons. TRBV and TRBJ genes each had their own specific primers in first-round PCR. Via MiXCR, TCRdb re-called the multiplex PCR reads, giving one row per CDR3 protein. This sample has around 30,000 distinct CDR3 sequences, with 34% found just once. Here the sequenced sample was PBMCs, taken before or after stereotactic body radiation therapy (not recorded which). The receptors shown here come from a donor over 45 with non-small cell lung cancer.

The chain is built from TRBV12-3 or TRBV12-4 and TRBJ2-7; 8 nucleotides match TRBD1. This CDR3 has 16 amino acids. Trimming cost V 5 bases and J 0 bases; bases outside gene matches: 9. DNA of the CDR3: TGTGCCAGCAGTCCGGTAAGGACAGGGTTCTCCTACGAGCAGTACTTC. Its protein is CASSPVRTGFSYEQYF.

As to this clonotype: This probably arose from a read error, given a far larger clone one base away. The chain carries TRBV6-8 and TRBJ2-7; no definite D call. This CDR3 region has 15 residues. Germline V gene sequence: CDR1 MNHGY, CDR2 SAAAGT. CDR3 amino acids: CASSSIGLRVYEHYF. The DNA of the CDR3 is TGTGCCAGCAGTTCCATCGGGTTGAGAGTCTACGAGCATTACTTC.

About this clonotype itself: Germline and junction disagree at one end, which may indicate a read error. V gene TRBV5-1 combines with J gene TRBJ2-2; D is possibly TRBD2 (5 bases). The CDR3 has 16 residues. In germline, CDR1 is SGHRS, CDR2 YFSETQ. CDR3 protein: CVSTAGPGLNTGELFF. CDR3 in DNA: TGCGTCAGCACCGCGGGCCCGGGATTGAACACCGGGGAGCTGTTTTTT.

Many counts were recorded for this clonotype. The J gene is TRBJ2-3, the V gene TRBV5-6; 8 bases match TRBD2. Trimming removed 7 bases from V and 4 bases from J; junction bases left unmatched: 5. Germline values: CDR1 SGHDT, CDR2 YYEEEE. There are 13 residues in the CDR3. CDR3 sequence reads: CASGGGRADTQYF. The CDR3 bases are TGTGCCAGCGGCGGGGGGCGGGCAGATACGCAGTATTTT.

As regards this clonotype: A much larger clone sits a single nucleotide away, making a read error possible. J is TRBJ2-3 and V is TRBV7-9; D is unresolved. The CDR3 runs to 14 residues. V was cut by 5 bases and J by 0 bases, with 9 bases left in between. CDR1 is SEHNR, CDR2 FQNEAQ, per germline (reference sequence). In nucleotides, the CDR3 is TGTGCCAGCAGCCCCTCGATTAGCACAGATACGCAGTATTTT. Translation: CASSPSISTDTQYF.

Note on this clonotype: A junction boundary mismatches the germline segment, possibly from a read error. The chain uses TRBV6-2 or TRBV6-3 and TRBJ1-6; D gene ambiguous. Germline V gene lookup returns CDR1 MNHEY and CDR2 SVGEGT. This CDR3 is 15 amino acids long. In nucleotides, the CDR3 is TGTGCCAGAACTCCTTCCAGCTCCTATAATTCACCCCTACACTTT. Protein: CARTPSSSYNSPLHF.

The CDR3 here is CASSLFGGRETQYF. The CDR3, as DNA: TGTGCCAGCAGCTTGTTTGGGGGCCGAGAGACCCAGTACTTC. The chain joins TRBV5-6 to TRBJ2-5, with D possibly being TRBD1 (6 bases). In germline, CDR1 is SGHDT, CDR2 YYEEEE. The V and J ends lost 1 base and 4 bases respectively, with 11 bases between them. This CDR3 is 14 amino acids long.

The chain has TRBV28 and TRBJ1-2; unclear D gene. The CDR3 has 13 amino acids. The germline gives CDR1 MDHEN, CDR2 SYDVKM. V lost 3 bases, J lost 1 base, and 6 bases lay in between. The CDR3 here is CASSLDLNYGYTF. The CDR3 coding sequence is TGTGCCAGCAGTTTGGACCTTAACTATGGCTACACCTTC.

This clonotype occurred a few times. This could be a read error, since a much larger clone is one nucleotide away. V and J are TRBV6-1 and TRBJ1-1, with 7 bases aligning to TRBD1. CDR1 is MNHNS and CDR2 is SASEGT in the germline V gene. The V gene end was trimmed by 5 bases and the J gene end by 4 bases; junction bases not matched to a gene: 16. This CDR3 region has 17 residues. The CDR3 is CASSQRSHRGLRTEAFF. Here the CDR3 DNA reads TGTGCCAGCAGTCAGAGATCACACAGGGGTCTACGCACTGAAGCTTTCTTT.

The chain has TRBV7-9 and TRBJ2-7, with TRBD2 identical over 7 bases. Germline trimming cut 1 base from V and 10 bases from J; bases unmatched to any gene: 13. The CDR3 sequence is 15 residues long. Per the germline V gene, CDR1 is SEHNR and CDR2 is FQNEAQ (reference sequence). This CDR3 reads CASSLGSGKGYGQYF. DNA of the CDR3: TGTGCCAGCAGCTTAGGGAGCGGGAAGGGCTACGGTCAGTACTTC.

Turning to this clonotype: A read error is possible here, since a much larger clone lies one base away. J is TRBJ2-5 and V is TRBV4-2; 9 positions agree with TRBD2. Germline-derived CDR1 and CDR2 are LGHNA and YNFKEQ. The CDR3 totals 18 residues. In DNA form, the CDR3 reads TGTGCCAGAAGCCAACTAAGTCCGGGACTAGCAGCCCGAGAGACCCAGTACTTC. It is translated as CARSQLSPGLAARETQYF.

This clonotype was recorded only once. This chain connects TRBV6-2 or TRBV6-3 to TRBJ2-7, with 7 bases aligning to TRBD1. V shed 9 bases, J shed 6 bases, and the junction held 11 bases outside the gene matches. Germline loops: CDR1 MNHEY, CDR2 SVGEGT. The CDR3 extends over 13 amino acids. The CDR3: CASTGKGGFEQYF. The CDR3 DNA reads as TGTGCCAGTACCGGAAAAGGGGGCTTCGAGCAGTACTTC.

A note on this clonotype: This clone may be a read error of a much larger clone one base away. This sequence joins TRBV6-2 or TRBV6-3 and TRBJ1-2; D remains ambiguous. Trimming took off 6 bases at V and 4 bases at J, with 15 bases between the two ends. Germline lookup yields CDR1 MNHEY and CDR2 SVGEGT. The CDR3 runs to 14 residues. CDR3 sequence reads: CASSPEVGAYGYTF. In DNA form, the CDR3 reads TGTGCCAGCAGCCCGGAAGTGGGCGCCTATGGCTACACCTTC.

Of note for this clonotype: One junction end does not reproduce the germline sequence, and a read error may be involved. V usage is TRBV20-1 and J usage is TRBJ2-3; unclear D gene. The CDR3 extends over 15 amino acids. The germline V gene has CDR1 DFQATT and CDR2 SNEGSKA (reference sequence). CDR3 sequence: CSAGDGIEQTYTQYF. In nucleotides, the CDR3 is TGCAGTGCTGGAGATGGAATAGAACAAACCTATACGCAGTATTTT.

Details on this clonotype: This sequence is one base from a far larger clone and is likely a read error. The rearrangement links TRBV6-5 to TRBJ2-7; D may match TRBD1 or TRBD2 (5 bases each). The germline gives CDR1 MNHEY, CDR2 SVGAGI. Trimming pared 7 bases from V and 5 bases from J, leaving 18 bases between. The CDR3 is 14 amino acids. CDR3 sequence reads: CASIPRFRDHEQYF. CDR3 DNA: TGTGCCAGCATCCCAAGGTTTAGGGACCACGAGCAGTACTTC.

This clonotype was observed at least ten times. J is TRBJ1-2 and V is TRBV6-1; no definite D call. CDR3 length equals 15 residues. The ends were cut back, 6 bases at V and 5 bases at J, with 19 bases in the middle. Per the germline V gene, CDR1 is MNHNS and CDR2 is SASEGT. CDR3 residues: CASRPKRTDHYGYTF. CDR3 sequence (DNA): TGTGCCAGCAGGCCCAAACGGACGGACCATTATGGCTACACCTTC.

This clonotype was recorded many times. The genes are TRBV10-3 and TRBJ2-7; no reliable D call. The germline V gene has CDR1 ENHRY and CDR2 SYGVKD. This CDR3 is 13 amino acids long. V lost 5 bases to trimming and J lost 6 bases, with 14 bases between them. The CDR3, as DNA: TGTGCCATCAGTCCTTCTGTGGTGCCCGAGCAGTACTTC. This codes for CAISPSVVPEQYF.

This clonotype was detected many times. This chain connects TRBV6-1 to TRBJ2-6; D perhaps matches TRBD2 (5 bases). V was pared by 5 bases and J by 0 bases, with 14 bases between. Germline V lookup: CDR1 MNHNS, CDR2 SASEGT. The CDR3 is 17 amino acids. CDR3 nucleotide sequence: TGTGCCAGCAGTAAAGACGGGGTGGGCTCTGGGGCCAACGTCCTGACTTTC. Encoded protein: CASSKDGVGSGANVLTF.

This clonotype has at least ten counts. The chain joins TRBV7-3 to TRBJ2-7, with 8 bases aligning to TRBD1. This CDR3 comprises 14 residues. The germline CDR1 and CDR2 sequences are SGHTA and FQGTGA. V dropped 5 bases and J dropped 7; count of bases not matched to a gene: 10. DNA for the CDR3: TGTGCCAGCAGCCCTACAGGGGGAAGGCAGGAGCAGTACTTC. Encoded protein: CASSPTGGRQEQYF. Full variable domain (remainder filled in from reference TRBV7-3 and TRBJ2-7): GAGVSQTPSNKVTEKGKYVELRCDPISGHTALYWYRQSLGQGPEFLIYFQGTGAADDSGLPNDRFFAVRPEGSVSTLKIQRTERGDSAVYLCASSPTGGRQEQYFGPGTRLTVT.

A note on this clonotype: At one end, the junction sequence differs from germline, possibly due to a read error. The V gene is TRBV20-1, the J gene TRBJ1-6, with 8 bases that match TRBD1. CDR1 DFQATT and CDR2 SNEGSKA come from the germline V gene (reference sequence). The CDR3 runs 17 residues. CDR3 loop: CSARDQVQGAYNSPLHF. The DNA of the CDR3 is TGCAGTGCTAGAGATCAAGTCCAGGGGGCTTATAATTCGCCCCTCCACTTT.

The V and J genes are TRBV27 and TRBJ2-3; 8 bases match TRBD2. Germline CDR1 is MNHEY and CDR2 is SMNVEV (reference sequence). V lost 5 bases to trimming and J lost 4 bases; unmatched junction nucleotides: 14. There are 17 residues in the CDR3. In nucleotides, the CDR3 is TGTGCCAGCAGTCCGCATAGACTAGCGAGTATCCCAGATACGCAGTATTTT. Translation gives CASSPHRLASIPDTQYF.

For this clonotype: A single base is all that separates this from a far larger clone, so a read error is likely. The chain links TRBV6-9 to TRBJ1-1; TRBD1 agrees at 8 bases. V shed 5 bases and J 5 bases; nucleotides not matched to a gene: 7. This CDR3 comprises 14 residues. Germline loops: CDR1 MNHGY, CDR2 SVAAGI. CDR3 sequence reads: CASSPGQVLTEAFF. The CDR3 DNA sequence: TGTGCCAGCAGTCCGGGACAGGTATTAACTGAAGCTTTCTTT.

Points on this clonotype: An end of the junction does not agree with germline; a read error may underlie this. CDR3 in amino acids: CASSLIIRPGRPGDLFF. CDR3 DNA sequence: TGTGCCAGCAGCTTAATTATTAGGCCAGGGCGGCCCGGGGATCTGTTTTTT. The chain has TRBV7-9 and TRBJ2-2, with D perhaps assigned TRBD1 or TRBD2 (5 bases each). Germline CDR1 and CDR2: SEHNR and FQNEAQ (reference sequence). This CDR3 is 17 amino acids long.

Of note for this clonotype: This may stem from a read error, because a much larger clone lies one nucleotide away. This chain's CDR3 is CSVGSGTCNTDTQYF. The CDR3 DNA reads TGCAGCGTTGGATCGGGGACATGCAACACAGATACGCAGTATTTT. This chain links TRBV29-1 with TRBJ2-3; tentative D call: TRBD1 (6 bases). The CDR3 length is 15 residues. Germline V CDR1 and CDR2: SQVTM, ANQGSEA. V lost 4 bases and J lost 2, with 16 bases in between.

To note about this clonotype: A single base is all that separates this from a far larger clone, so a read error is likely. The chain recombines TRBV6-2 or TRBV6-3 with TRBJ2-3; D possibly matches TRBD1 or TRBD2 (5 bases each). Between the trimmed V and J ends, which lost 5 bases and 8 bases, there was a span of 20 bases. In germline, CDR1 is MNHEY, CDR2 SVGEGT. This CDR3 spans 15 amino acids. In DNA, the CDR3 is TGTGCCAGCAGTACCCGGGACGGACTCCGGGGTACGCAGTATTTT. As protein: CASSTRDGLRGTQYF.

This clonotype appeared a single time. A much larger clone differs from this one at a single base, so this may be a read error. V usage is TRBV20-1 and J usage is TRBJ1-2; no clear D gene. The CDR3 covers 13 residues. Germline V gives CDR1 DFQATT, CDR2 SNEGSKA (reference sequence). Trimming left V 4 bases short and J 6 bases short, with 15 bases between. CDR3 sequence: CSATHPYLHGYTF. The DNA of the CDR3 is TGCAGTGCTACTCACCCATACCTCCATGGCTACACCTTC.

The gene calls are TRBV12-5 and TRBJ1-1; tentative D call: TRBD1 (6 bases). CDR1 and CDR2 (germline): LGHNT, FRNRAP. Trimming took 1 base from V and 0 from J, leaving 24 bases between them. The CDR3 length is 20 residues. The CDR3 protein is CASGLGWRGGTCYMNTEAFF. Here the CDR3 DNA reads TGTGCTAGTGGTTTGGGGTGGCGCGGAGGGACATGCTACATGAACACTGAAGCTTTCTTT.

With respect to this clonotype: This may be a read error: a much more frequent sequence differs by one nucleotide. The chain couples TRBV5-1 to TRBJ1-3; 7 nucleotides line up with TRBD1. The length of the CDR3 is 15 residues. Germline V lookup: CDR1 SGHRS, CDR2 YFSETQ. The CDR3 nucleotides read TGCGCCAGCAGCCCGTCAGGGGGAGGTGTAAACACCACATATTTT. Its protein product is CASSPSGGGVNTTYF. Looking up the rest from reference TRBV5-1 and TRBJ1-3 gives the full variable domain: KAGVTQTPRYLIKTRGQQVTLSCSPISGHRSVSWYQQTPGQGLQFLFEYFSETQRNKGNFPGRFSGRQFSNSRSEMNVSTLELGDSALYLCASSPSGGGVNTTYFGEGSWLTVV.